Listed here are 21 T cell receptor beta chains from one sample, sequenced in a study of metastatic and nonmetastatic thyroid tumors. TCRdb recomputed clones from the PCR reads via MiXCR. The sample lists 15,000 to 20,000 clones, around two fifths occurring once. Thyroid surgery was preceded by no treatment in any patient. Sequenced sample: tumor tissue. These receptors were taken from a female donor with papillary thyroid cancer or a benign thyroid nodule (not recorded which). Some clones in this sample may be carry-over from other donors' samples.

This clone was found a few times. The CDR3 here is CASSLQGPHFNSPLHF. The CDR3 DNA is TGTGCCAGCAGCCTCCAGGGCCCCCACTTTAATTCACCCCTCCACTTT. The chain carries TRBV2 and TRBJ1-6; tentative D call: TRBD1 (5 bases). The germline gives CDR1 SNHLY, CDR2 FYNNEI. Trimming shortened V by 6 bases and J by 6 bases, and 18 bases separated the two germline ends. This CDR3 spans 16 amino acids.

The CDR3 region has the DNA TGTGCCAGCTCACCGGACAGGGTCGGGGAAAAACTGTTTTTT. Translation: CASSPDRVGEKLFF. This chain joins TRBV18 and TRBJ1-4, with 8 bases fitting TRBD1. The CDR3 consists of 14 residues. Looked up from germline, CDR1 is KGHSH and CDR2 is LQKENI. V shed 3 bases and J 8 bases; nucleotides not matched to a gene: 5.

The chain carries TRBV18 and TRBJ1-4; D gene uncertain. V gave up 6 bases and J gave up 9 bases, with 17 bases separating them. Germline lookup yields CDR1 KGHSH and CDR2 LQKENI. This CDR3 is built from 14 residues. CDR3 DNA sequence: TGTGCCAGCTCCCCCGAGATGGGGAGTAAAAAACTGTTTTTT. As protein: CASSPEMGSKKLFF.

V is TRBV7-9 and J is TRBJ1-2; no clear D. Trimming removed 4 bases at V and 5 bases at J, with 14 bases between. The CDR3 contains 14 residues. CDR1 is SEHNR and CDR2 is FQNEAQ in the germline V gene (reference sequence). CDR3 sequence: CASSSLRQEYGYTF. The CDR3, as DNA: TGTGCCAGCAGCTCCCTTCGGCAGGAGTATGGCTACACCTTC. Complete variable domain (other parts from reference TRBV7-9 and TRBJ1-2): DTGVSQNPRHKITKRGQNVTFRCDPISEHNRLYWYRQTLGQGPEFLTYFQNEAQLEKSRLLSDRFSAERPKGSFSTLEIQRTEQGDSAMYLCASSSLRQEYGYTFGSGTRLTVV.

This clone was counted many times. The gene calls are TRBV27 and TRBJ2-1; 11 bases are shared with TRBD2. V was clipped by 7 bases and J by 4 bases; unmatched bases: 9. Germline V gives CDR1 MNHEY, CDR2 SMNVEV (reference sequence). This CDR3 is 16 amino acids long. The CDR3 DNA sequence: TGTGCCAGCAAGACGTCCGGGACTAGCGGATACAATGAGCAGTTCTTC. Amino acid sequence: CASKTSGTSGYNEQFF.

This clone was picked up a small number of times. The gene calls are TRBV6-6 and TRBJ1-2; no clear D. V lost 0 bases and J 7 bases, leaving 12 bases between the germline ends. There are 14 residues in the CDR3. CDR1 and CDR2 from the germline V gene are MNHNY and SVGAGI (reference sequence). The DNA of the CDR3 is TGTGCCAGCAGTTACTCAGGCCAGGCTGGTGGCTACACCTTC. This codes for CASSYSGQAGGYTF.

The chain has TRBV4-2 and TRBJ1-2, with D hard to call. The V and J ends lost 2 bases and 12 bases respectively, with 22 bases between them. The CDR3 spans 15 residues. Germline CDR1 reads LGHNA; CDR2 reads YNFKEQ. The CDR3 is CASSQRHELHRRDTF. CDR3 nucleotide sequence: TGTGCCAGCAGCCAAAGACACGAACTCCACCGGAGGGACACCTTC.

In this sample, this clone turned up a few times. The DNA for the CDR3 is TGTGCCAGCAGCGCCTCCCCGGGACAGGGCTACGAGCAGTACTTC. It translates to CASSASPGQGYEQYF. The chain employs TRBV2 and TRBJ2-7; 9 bases map to TRBD1. This CDR3 comprises 15 residues. Germline-derived CDR1 and CDR2 are SNHLY and FYNNEI. With 6 bases clipped from V and 3 bases from J, the junction kept 9 bases outside the gene matches. The complete variable domain, with remaining parts taken from reference TRBV2 and TRBJ2-7, reads EPEVTQTPSHQVTQMGQEVILRCVPISNHLYFYWYRQILGQKVEFLVSFYNNEISEKSEIFDDQFSVERPDGSNFTLKIRSTKLEDSAMYFCASSASPGQGYEQYFGPGTRLTVT.

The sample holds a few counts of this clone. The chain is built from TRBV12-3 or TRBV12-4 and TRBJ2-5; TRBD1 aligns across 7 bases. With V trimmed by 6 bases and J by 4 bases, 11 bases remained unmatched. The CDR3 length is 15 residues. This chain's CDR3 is CASSPGEGGRETQYF. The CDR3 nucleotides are TGTGCCAGCAGCCCGGGTGAAGGGGGCCGAGAGACCCAGTACTTC.

In nucleotides, the CDR3 is TGCAGTGCTAGAGCTAGCGGGAGCTACGAGCAGTACTTC. Its protein is CSARASGSYEQYF. The chain is built from TRBV20-1 and TRBJ2-7, with TRBD2 matching over 10 bases. V trimming: 1 base; J trimming: 3 bases; junction bases outside the gene matches: 0. Germline V gene sequence: CDR1 DFQATT, CDR2 SNEGSKA (reference sequence). CDR3 size: 13 residues.

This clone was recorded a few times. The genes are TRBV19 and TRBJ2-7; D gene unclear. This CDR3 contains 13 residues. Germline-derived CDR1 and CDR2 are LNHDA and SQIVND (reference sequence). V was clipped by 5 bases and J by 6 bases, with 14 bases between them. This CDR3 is CASSPSALREQYF. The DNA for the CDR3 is TGTGCCAGTAGTCCATCGGCACTGCGCGAGCAGTACTTC.

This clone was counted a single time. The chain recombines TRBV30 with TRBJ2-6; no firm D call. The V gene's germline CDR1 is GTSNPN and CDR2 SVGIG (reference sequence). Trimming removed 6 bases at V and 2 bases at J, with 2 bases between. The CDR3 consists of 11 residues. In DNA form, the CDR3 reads TGTGCCTGTGCTGGGGCCAACGTCCTGACTTTC. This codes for CACAGANVLTF.

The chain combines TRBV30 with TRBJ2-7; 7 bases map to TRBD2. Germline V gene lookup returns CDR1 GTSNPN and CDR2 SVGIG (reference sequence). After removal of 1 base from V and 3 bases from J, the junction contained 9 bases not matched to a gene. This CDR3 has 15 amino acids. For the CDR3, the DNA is TGTGCCTGGAGTGCCGGGGGTAGCGGGCTCTACGAGCAGTACTTC. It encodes CAWSAGGSGLYEQYF. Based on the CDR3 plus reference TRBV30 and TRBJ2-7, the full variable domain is SQTIHQWPATLVQPVGSPLSLECTVEGTSNPNLYWYRQAAGRGLQLLFYSVGIGQISSEVPQNLSASRPQDRQFILSSKKLLLSDSGFYLCAWSAGGSGLYEQYFGPGTRLTVT.

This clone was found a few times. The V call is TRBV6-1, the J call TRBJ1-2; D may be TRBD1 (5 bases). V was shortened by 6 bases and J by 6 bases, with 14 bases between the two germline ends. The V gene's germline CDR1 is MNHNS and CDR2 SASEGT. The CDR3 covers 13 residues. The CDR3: CASSPGQGNGYTF. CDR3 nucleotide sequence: TGTGCCAGCAGCCCGGGGCAGGGTAATGGCTACACCTTC.

This chain's CDR3 is CASSGGSGNTIYF. The CDR3 DNA sequence: TGTGCCAGCAGCGGGGGTTCTGGAAACACCATATATTTT. The V gene is TRBV11-3, the J gene TRBJ1-3; maybe TRBD1 (5 bases). The CDR3 loop spans 13 amino acids. Deletions cut 5 bases from V and 1 base from J, with 6 bases between. Per germline, CDR1 SGHNT and CDR2 YENEEA.

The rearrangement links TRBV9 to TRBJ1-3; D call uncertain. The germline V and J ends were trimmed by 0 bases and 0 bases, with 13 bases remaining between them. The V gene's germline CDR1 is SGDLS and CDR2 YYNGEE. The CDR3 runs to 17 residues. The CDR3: CASSVGAAPNSGNTIYF. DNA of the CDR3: TGTGCCAGCAGCGTAGGGGCAGCCCCTAACTCTGGAAACACCATATATTTT.

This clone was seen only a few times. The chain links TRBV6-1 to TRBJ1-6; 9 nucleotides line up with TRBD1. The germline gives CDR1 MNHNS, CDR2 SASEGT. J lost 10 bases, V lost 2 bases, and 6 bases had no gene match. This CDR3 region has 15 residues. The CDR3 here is CASSENMGQGSPLHF. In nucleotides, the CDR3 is TGTGCCAGCAGTGAAAATATGGGACAGGGATCACCCCTCCACTTT.

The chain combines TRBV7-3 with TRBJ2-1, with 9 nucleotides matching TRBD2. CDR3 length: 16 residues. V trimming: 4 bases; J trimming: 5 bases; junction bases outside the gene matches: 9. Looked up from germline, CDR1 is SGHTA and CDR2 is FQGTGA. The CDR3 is CASSSTLLAGHNEQFF. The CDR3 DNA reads TGTGCCAGCAGCTCAACCCTACTAGCGGGTCACAATGAGCAGTTCTTC.

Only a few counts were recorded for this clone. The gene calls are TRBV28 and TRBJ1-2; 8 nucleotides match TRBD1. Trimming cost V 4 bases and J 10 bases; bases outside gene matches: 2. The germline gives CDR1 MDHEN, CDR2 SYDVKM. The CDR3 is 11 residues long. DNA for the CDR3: TGTGCCAGCAGTTCGACAGGGGACTACACCTTC. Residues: CASSSTGDYTF.

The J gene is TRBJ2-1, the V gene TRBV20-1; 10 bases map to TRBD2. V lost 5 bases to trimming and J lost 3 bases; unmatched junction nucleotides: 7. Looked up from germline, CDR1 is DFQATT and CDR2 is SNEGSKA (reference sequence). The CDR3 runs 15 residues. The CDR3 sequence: CSAPSLAGVYNEQFF. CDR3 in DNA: TGCAGTGCTCCCTCTCTAGCGGGAGTCTACAATGAGCAGTTCTTC.

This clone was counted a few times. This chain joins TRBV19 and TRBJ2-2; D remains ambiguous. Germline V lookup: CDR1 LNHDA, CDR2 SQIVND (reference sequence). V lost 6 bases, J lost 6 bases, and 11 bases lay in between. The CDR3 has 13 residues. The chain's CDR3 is CASSPSTAGELFF. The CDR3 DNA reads TGTGCCAGTAGCCCATCCACCGCCGGGGAGCTGTTTTTT.